This TCR beta chain was documented in a study of T-cell reconstitution after alpha-beta-depleted transplantation in children. Study results and caveats: For some patients, TCRbeta diversity was high at day 60 because of recipient T cells and thymic progenitors that survived. T-cell counts and diversity at one year following transplant were attributed mainly to newly produced T cells. By about two months after transplant, alpha-beta T cells reportedly arose from several hundred graft clones that had expanded.

The CDR3 runs 13 residues. CDR1 and CDR2 (germline): SNHLY, FYNNEI. The V end was cut by 6 bases, the J end by 5 bases, with 13 bases between. About this clonotype: Its antigen remains unknown.

Unique molecular identifiers were incorporated when the TCRbeta library was constructed. TCRdb re-called the PCR reads with MiXCR, one entry per CDR3 protein. The repertoire holds over 85,000 distinct CDR3 sequences, with 6% as singletons. The origin of this receptor is a female patient aged 2 to 10 who had a stem cell transplant for Fanconi anemia, so the T cells may come from the graft donor. The sample in question was PBMCs, mostly from graft donor cells, obtained 60 days after TCRalphabeta/CD19-depleted stem cell transplant. J is TRBJ2-5 and V is TRBV2; no firm D call. Written as DNA, the CDR3 is TGTGCCAGCAGGAGACTGGGTGGGGAGACCCAGTACTTC. It codes for CASRRLGGETQYF.